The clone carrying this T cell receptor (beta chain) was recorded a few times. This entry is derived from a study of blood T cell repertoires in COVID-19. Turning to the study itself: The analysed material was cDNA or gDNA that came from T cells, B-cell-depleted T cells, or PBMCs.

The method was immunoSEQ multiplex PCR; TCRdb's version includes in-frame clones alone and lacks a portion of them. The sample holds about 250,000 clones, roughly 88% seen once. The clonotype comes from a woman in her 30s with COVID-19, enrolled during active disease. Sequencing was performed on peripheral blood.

The chain's CDR3 is CASSYRGFYTEAFF. The CDR3 DNA follows: TGTGCCAGCAGTTACCGGGGGTTCTACACTGAAGCTTTCTTT. The chain has TRBV6-2 or TRBV6-3 and TRBJ1-1; TRBD1 might be the D (5 bases). Germline loops: CDR1 MNHEY, CDR2 SVGEGT. Trimming took 2 bases from V and 3 from J, leaving 10 bases between them. CDR3 size: 14 residues.